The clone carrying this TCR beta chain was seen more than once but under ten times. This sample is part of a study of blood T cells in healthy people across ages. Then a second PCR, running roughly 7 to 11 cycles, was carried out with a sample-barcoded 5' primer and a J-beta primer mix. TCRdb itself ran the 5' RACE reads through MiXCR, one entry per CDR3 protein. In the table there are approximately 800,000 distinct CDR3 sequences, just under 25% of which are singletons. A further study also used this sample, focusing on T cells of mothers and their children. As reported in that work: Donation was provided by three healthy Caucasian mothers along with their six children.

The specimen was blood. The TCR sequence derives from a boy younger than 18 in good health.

The CDR3 loop is CASSLSRGENIQYF. The CDR3 coding sequence is TGTGCCAGCAGTTTATCTCGGGGGGAAAACATTCAGTACTTC. The chain recombines TRBV27 with TRBJ2-4, with 7 bases fitting TRBD2. Trimming removed 0 bases from V and 5 bases from J; junction bases left unmatched: 1. The CDR3 consists of 14 residues. CDR1 is MNHEY and CDR2 is SMNVEV in the germline V gene (reference sequence).